Listed here are 9 T cell receptor beta chains from one sample, sequenced in a study of CD8+ T cells in alopecia areata. Extraction of RNA preceded its reverse transcription into cDNA, which served as the sequencing template. Assay: immunoSEQ multiplex PCR; the TCRdb copy retains only in-frame clones and omits some. The table includes 200,000 to 250,000 clones, 50% to 70% detected once. Sequencing used CD4+ T cells sorted from blood, obtained at week 0. These receptors came from a human donor with alopecia areata.

The V gene is TRBV30, the J gene TRBJ1-1; no clear D. V lost 8 bases to trimming and J lost 1 base, with 8 bases between them. Germline loops: CDR1 GTSNPN, CDR2 SVGIG (reference sequence). This CDR3 region has 11 residues. CDR3 sequence reads: CALRPNTEAFF. In DNA, the CDR3 is TGTGCCCTGCGACCGAACACTGAAGCTTTCTTT.

This clone has a handful of counts. V gene TRBV2 combines with J gene TRBJ2-1; 12 nucleotides line up with TRBD2. Germline CDR1 and CDR2: SNHLY and FYNNEI. J gave up 5 bases and V 5 bases, and 7 bases lay outside the gene matches. The CDR3 runs 16 residues. The CDR3 spells CASSPGTSGLHNEQFF. Here the CDR3 DNA reads TGTGCCAGCAGTCCCGGGACTAGCGGGCTTCACAATGAGCAGTTCTTC.

This clone appeared a few times. The genes are TRBV5-1 and TRBJ1-4; D gene ambiguous. The CDR3 spans 15 residues. The germline V gene has CDR1 SGHRS and CDR2 YFSETQ. V lost 4 bases to trimming and J lost 0 bases, with 10 bases between them. CDR3 sequence: CASSQPGTTNEKLFF. CDR3 coding DNA: TGCGCCAGCAGCCAACCGGGAACAACTAATGAAAAACTGTTTTTT.

The table lists this clone with a few counts. The CDR3, as DNA: TGCGCCAGCAGCGCCGGACTAGCGGGAGATCTTGAGCAGTTCTTC. It encodes CASSAGLAGDLEQFF. The chain uses TRBV5-1 and TRBJ2-1; TRBD2 matches at 13 bases. Per the germline V gene, CDR1 is SGHRS and CDR2 is YFSETQ. CDR3 length equals 15 residues. V shed 4 bases, J shed 9 bases, and the junction held 7 bases outside the gene matches.

The chain joins TRBV23-1 to TRBJ2-2; D remains unclear. TRBV23-1 is identified as an open reading frame with a role that is uncertain. Trimming took off 0 bases at V and 9 bases at J, with 11 bases between the two ends. The CDR3 covers 14 residues. The CDR3 loop is CASSQSVGRRELFF. As DNA, the CDR3 is TGCGCCAGCAGTCAATCGGTGGGAAGACGGGAGCTGTTTTTT.

The gene calls are TRBV15 and TRBJ2-7; D uncertain. Germline V gene lookup returns CDR1 LNHNV and CDR2 YYDKDF (reference sequence). The CDR3 sequence is 12 residues long. V shed 2 bases and J shed 2 bases, with 4 bases lying between them. The CDR3 coding sequence is TGTGCCACCAGCAGACCCGCCTACGAGCAGTACTTC. It codes for CATSRPAYEQYF.

There are a few counts of this clone. The chain combines TRBV5-6 with TRBJ2-7; 7 bases are a match to TRBD2. The CDR3 extends over 12 amino acids. Germline V lookup: CDR1 SGHDT, CDR2 YYEEEE. The trim removed 2 bases at V and 7 bases at J, leaving 3 bases unmatched. Here the CDR3 DNA reads TGTGCCAGCAGCTTCGGGAGGTTTGAGCAGTACTTC. This encodes CASSFGRFEQYF.

The chain combines TRBV29-1 with TRBJ2-7; 10 nucleotides align to TRBD1. CDR1 and CDR2 (germline): SQVTM, ANQGSEA. Unmatched junction bases numbered 8, after V lost 4 bases and J lost 5 bases. This CDR3 is built from 14 residues. The CDR3 loop reads CSVAPGTGVNEQYF. CDR3 nucleotide sequence: TGCAGCGTTGCTCCCGGGACAGGGGTTAACGAGCAGTACTTC.

This clone was seen just once. The CDR3 region has the DNA TGTGCCTGGAGGCCCCGAGGGCAGGATGAAAAACTGTTTTTT. Protein: CAWRPRGQDEKLFF. The chain combines TRBV30 with TRBJ1-4, with D uncertain. The CDR3 contains 14 residues. The germline V and J ends were trimmed by 3 bases and 6 bases, with 14 bases remaining between them. The germline CDR1 and CDR2 sequences are GTSNPN and SVGIG (reference sequence).